This passage covers 28 T cell receptor beta chains from one sample sequenced in a study of tumor-infiltrating lymphocytes in primary liver carcinoma. Extraction also yielded germline DNA, while blood RNA was obtained from unsorted whole blood. Reverse transcription of roughly 470 ng total RNA with a constant-region primer produced TCR beta cDNA. For TCR beta, libraries were produced by three nested multiplex PCR rounds using slightly modified ARM-PCR. Rounds one and two of PCR, each of 9 to 11 cycles, were primed with TRBV1-TRBV30 forward primers and a C-beta reverse primer. TCRdb reprocessed the multiplex PCR reads via MiXCR and lists one record per CDR3 protein. Of 320,000 or so distinct CDR3 sequences detected, roughly 60% appear once; the ten largest clones hold roughly 9%. The sequenced material came from peripheral blood. Every receptor here comes from a man aged 40-50 years with primary liver carcinoma and hepatitis B virus infection.

This clonotype was detected once. The junction does not match germline at one end; this may be a read error. The chain links TRBV6-6 to TRBJ2-7; D not resolved. The CDR3 loop spans 15 amino acids. Germline CDR1 MNHNY, CDR2 SVGAGI (reference sequence). The CDR3 is CASGYHTLSSYEQYF. The CDR3 nucleotides read TGTGCCAGCGGTTATCACACCCTGAGCTCCTACGAGCAGTACTTC.

The J gene is TRBJ2-7, the V gene TRBV28; the D is unclear. The germline V gene encodes CDR1 MDHEN and CDR2 SYDVKM. Trimming removed 3 bases from V and 2 bases from J, with 11 bases in between. There are 14 residues in the CDR3. The CDR3 region has the DNA TGTGCCAGCAGTTTGATCTCGGTGCCCTACGAGCAGTACTTC. This codes for CASSLISVPYEQYF. Full variable domain (remainder filled in from reference TRBV28 and TRBJ2-7): DVKVTQSSRYLVKRTGEKVFLECVQDMDHENMFWYRQDPGLGLRLIYFSYDVKMKEKGDIPEGYSVSREKKERFSLILESASTNQTSMYLCASSLISVPYEQYFGPGTRLTVT.

This clonotype occurred once. The junction departs from germline at one end; a sequencing error may be responsible. The rearrangement joins TRBV14 to TRBJ2-7; D remains unclear. Germline CDR1 reads SGHDN; CDR2 reads FVKESK. CDR3 length: 15 residues. CDR3 amino acids: CASSLLTAKAYEHYF. DNA of the CDR3: TGTGCCAGCAGCCTCCTAACGGCGAAAGCCTACGAGCATTACTTC.

This clonotype was detected many times. The V and J genes are TRBV29-1 and TRBJ2-5, with no clear D. This CDR3 is 11 amino acids long. The germline V gene has CDR1 SQVTM and CDR2 ANQGSEA. The V and J ends lost 8 bases and 3 bases respectively, with 10 bases between them. The CDR3 sequence is CSFLREETQYF. The CDR3 coding sequence is TGCAGCTTCCTGCGCGAAGAGACCCAGTACTTC. The entire variable domain, with the rest obtained from reference TRBV29-1 and TRBJ2-5, is as follows: SAVISQKPSRDICQRGTSLTIQCQVDSQVTMMFWYRQQPGQSLTLIATANQGSEATYESGFVIDKFPISRPNLTFSTLTVSNMSPEDSSIYLCSFLREETQYFGPGTRLLVL.

Worth noting for this clonotype: A much more abundant neighbour one base away suggests this may be a read error. The chain employs TRBV4-2 and TRBJ1-1; D gene unclear. CDR1 is LGHNA and CDR2 is YNFKEQ in the germline V gene. V lost 1 base, J lost 10 bases, and 19 bases lay in between. This CDR3 contains 15 residues. Written as DNA, the CDR3 is TGTGCCAGCAGCCAAGGGACCCCGGTAGGCCGTGTAGCTTTCTTT. Translated: CASSQGTPVGRVAFF.

A remark on this clonotype: The junction departs from germline at one end; a sequencing error may be responsible. This chain uses TRBV11-1 with TRBJ2-1; 8 bases map to TRBD2. Germline V CDR1 and CDR2: SGHAT, FQDESV (reference sequence). This CDR3 region has 15 residues. CDR3 bases: TGTGCCAGCGGCTTAGAGGTTAGCGGGACTAATGAGCAGTTCTTC. Encoded protein: CASGLEVSGTNEQFF.

As to this clonotype: This could be a read error, since a much larger clone is one nucleotide away. Here the CDR3 reads CASSELAGGMGTGELFF. CDR3 in DNA: TGTGCCAGCAGTGAACTAGCGGGAGGTATGGGCACCGGGGAGCTGTTTTTT. This chain uses TRBV6-1 with TRBJ2-2, with 11 nucleotides matching TRBD2. The V gene's germline CDR1 is MNHNS and CDR2 SASEGT. V lost 2 bases, J lost 4 bases, and 6 bases stayed unmatched. CDR3 size: 17 residues.

About this clonotype itself: A read error may account for a junction end that differs from germline. J is TRBJ2-7 and V is TRBV5-6; 7 positions agree with TRBD2. The CDR3 extends over 16 amino acids. CDR1 SGHDT and CDR2 YYEEEE come from the germline V gene. CDR3 residues: CGSSSGGLGGPYEQYF. The CDR3 nucleotides are TGTGGCAGCAGCTCTGGAGGACTGGGAGGGCCCTACGAGCAGTACTTC.

The table lists this clonotype with a few counts. This may come from a read error, since a much larger clone is one base off. This chain uses TRBV29-1 with TRBJ1-2; TRBD1 might be the D (5 bases). CDR3 size: 10 residues. The germline gives CDR1 SQVTM, CDR2 ANQGSEA. The chain's CDR3 is CSAEDSGYTF. For the CDR3, the DNA is TGCAGCGCTGAAGACAGCGGCTACACCTTC.

In the case of this clonotype: Since a much larger clone is just one base distant, this may be a read error. The chain joins TRBV4-2 to TRBJ2-3; D gene uncertain. Per germline, CDR1 LGHNA and CDR2 YNFKEQ. There are 16 residues in the CDR3. CDR3 nucleotides: TGTGCCAGCAGCCAAGGCACCTCAGGCGTTACAGATACGCAGTGTTTT. This codes for CASSQGTSGVTDTQCF.

This clonotype was seen ten or more times. V is TRBV5-4 and J is TRBJ2-7, with 8 positions matching TRBD1. This CDR3 comprises 15 residues. CDR1 and CDR2 from the germline V gene are SGHNT and YYREEE (reference sequence). Unmatched junction bases numbered 11, after V lost 3 bases and J lost 6 bases. This CDR3 is CASSSGTGARGEQYF. The CDR3 bases are TGTGCCAGCAGCTCTGGGACAGGCGCGAGAGGCGAGCAGTACTTC. The full variable domain, in which reference TRBV5-4 and TRBJ2-7 provide the parts outside the CDR3, is ETGVTQSPTHLIKTRGQQVTLRCSSQSGHNTVSWYQQALGQGPQFIFQYYREEENGRGNFPPRFSGLQFPNYSSELNVNALELDDSALYLCASSSGTGARGEQYFGPGTRLTVT.

This clonotype was seen many times. The chain is built from TRBV5-1 and TRBJ2-1, with 14 positions matching TRBD2. Germline CDR1 is SGHRS and CDR2 is YFSETQ. Germline trimming cut 4 bases from V and 9 bases from J; bases unmatched to any gene: 9. The CDR3 spans 16 residues. CDR3 in DNA: TGCGCCAGCAGCGCTACGACTAGCGGGAGGGGTAGTGAGCAGTTCTTC. The encoded protein is CASSATTSGRGSEQFF.

On this clonotype: With a much larger clone just one base away, this may be a read error. The chain links TRBV6-1 to TRBJ1-5, with 7 nucleotides matching TRBD1. Germline CDR1 reads MNHNS; CDR2 reads SASEGT. The length of the CDR3 is 15 residues. For the CDR3, the DNA is TGTACCAGCAGTGTAATGACAGGGAGCGATCAGCCCCAGCATTTT. This sequence encodes CTSSVMTGSDQPQHF.

Points on this clonotype: Compared with germline, one end of the junction differs, possibly owing to a read error. The chain uses TRBV6-5 and TRBJ1-1; D is unresolved. CDR3 size: 14 residues. Germline loops: CDR1 MNHEY, CDR2 SVGAGI. CDR3 loop: CASSNRFMNTVAFF. The CDR3 DNA reads as TGTGCCAGCAGTAACAGATTCATGAACACTGTAGCTTTCTTT.

V and J are TRBV6-1 and TRBJ1-5, with D perhaps matching TRBD1 (5 bases). V was trimmed by 6 bases and J by 5 bases, leaving 17 bases between them. The CDR3 covers 15 residues. The germline V gene encodes CDR1 MNHNS and CDR2 SASEGT. The CDR3, as DNA: TGTGCCAGCAGGGGGGGACGGGCCCCCTATCAGCCCCAGCATTTT. It is translated as CASRGGRAPYQPQHF.

Concerning this clonotype: A read error may be the cause here, since a much bigger clone is one base away. The V call is TRBV11-2, the J call TRBJ1-1; D is ambiguous. CDR1 SGHAT and CDR2 FQNNGV come from the germline V gene. The CDR3 is 12 amino acids. The CDR3 region is CASSLDNTEVFF. The CDR3 DNA reads TGTGCCAGCAGCTTAGACAACACTGAAGTTTTCTTT.

Turning to this clonotype: A much larger clone sits a single nucleotide away, making a read error possible. The rearrangement links TRBV4-2 to TRBJ1-2; D gene uncertain. CDR3 length: 11 amino acids. The V end lost 2 bases, the J end lost 8 bases, and 6 bases lay between the germline ends. Germline V gene sequence: CDR1 LGHNA, CDR2 YNFKEQ. CDR3 sequence (DNA): TGTGCCAGCAGCCAAAAAATGGGCTACACCTTC. It encodes CASSQKMGYTF.

The rearrangement links TRBV7-9 to TRBJ2-2, with a weak D call TRBD1 (6 bases). Germline loops: CDR1 SEHNR, CDR2 FQNEAQ (reference sequence). V was trimmed by 7 bases and J by 2 bases, leaving 11 bases between them. The CDR3 totals 14 residues. The CDR3 spells CASIKGGNTGELFF. DNA for the CDR3: TGTGCCAGCATTAAAGGGGGAAACACCGGGGAGCTGTTTTTT.

This rearrangement joins TRBV24-1 to TRBJ2-4, with TRBD1 matching 8 bases. The CDR3 loop spans 15 amino acids. The V gene end was trimmed by 2 bases and the J gene end by 8 bases; junction bases not matched to a gene: 7. Germline V gene data show CDR1 as KGHDR and CDR2 as SFDVKD. CDR3 sequence: CATSDSDRASDIQYF. CDR3 bases: TGTGCCACCAGTGATTCGGACAGGGCGAGCGACATTCAGTACTTC.

As to this clonotype: The conserved final phenylalanine or tryptophan is absent from the CDR3, which likely points to a read error. This chain joins TRBV29-1 and TRBJ2-5; D is unresolved. Deletions cut 6 bases from V and 4 bases from J, with 18 bases between. The CDR3 runs to 14 residues. The germline V gene encodes CDR1 SQVTM and CDR2 ANQGSEA. CDR3 DNA: TGCAGCGTCCAGCTTTCCAGAGAGTCAGAGACCCAGTACCTC. Protein product: CSVQLSRESETQYL.

For this clonotype: Mismatch with germline at one junction end may stem from a read error. V usage is TRBV6-5 and J usage is TRBJ2-7; 9 positions match TRBD1. CDR3 size: 14 residues. From germline, CDR1 is MNHEY and CDR2 SVGAGI. The CDR3 nucleotides are TGTGCCAGCAGTTTGGGACAGGGTCGATTAGAGCGGTACTTC. Residues: CASSLGQGRLERYF.

The V gene is TRBV6-1, the J gene TRBJ2-5; 9 positions match TRBD1. J gave up 4 bases and V 5 bases, and 8 bases lay outside the gene matches. Looked up from germline, CDR1 is MNHNS and CDR2 is SASEGT. CDR3 length equals 15 residues. CDR3 protein: CASSKGQGSGETQYF. CDR3 bases: TGTGCCAGCAGTAAGGGACAGGGATCGGGAGAGACCCAGTACTTC.

In this sample, this clonotype turned up once. The gene calls are TRBV10-3 and TRBJ2-1; D is uncertain. Germline V gene lookup returns CDR1 ENHRY and CDR2 SYGVKD. Trimming stripped 7 bases from V and 6 bases from J, with 13 bases between. The CDR3 consists of 13 residues. Written as DNA, the CDR3 is TGTGCCATCAAAGGCCCCGTCGTCAATGAGCAGTTCTTC. It is translated as CAIKGPVVNEQFF.

This clonotype was picked up a small number of times. The chain employs TRBV30 and TRBJ2-7; D may be TRBD1 (6 bases). Germline CDR1 reads GTSNPN; CDR2 reads SVGIG (reference sequence). V gave up 1 base and J gave up 5 bases, with 18 bases separating them. The CDR3 length is 15 residues. The CDR3 DNA reads as TGTGCCTGGAGTGGGGGACCAGGGGAAATGGACGAGCAGTACTTC. Translating it yields CAWSGGPGEMDEQYF.

About this clonotype: One junction end disagrees with the germline gene, perhaps due to a read error. This rearrangement joins TRBV9 to TRBJ2-2, with 8 bases aligning to TRBD2. Germline V CDR1 and CDR2: SGDLS, YYNGEE. The CDR3 spans 15 residues. CDR3 in DNA: TGTGCCAGCAGCAACAGACTAGCGAATACCGGGGAGCTGTTTTTT. Its protein product is CASSNRLANTGELFF.

Turning to this clonotype: The junction departs from germline at one end; a sequencing error may be responsible. This chain connects TRBV11-2 to TRBJ1-5, with D hard to call. The CDR3 has 14 residues. Germline V lookup: CDR1 SGHAT, CDR2 FQNNGV. This chain's CDR3 is CASSLCGNGQPQHF. CDR3 in DNA: TGTGCCAGCAGCTTATGCGGGAACGGGCAGCCACAGCATTTT.

The chain recombines TRBV7-9 with TRBJ2-7, with a weak D call TRBD1 (5 bases). The germline gives CDR1 SEHNR, CDR2 FQNEAQ (reference sequence). The V gene lost 2 bases and the J gene lost 3 bases, with 17 bases spanning the gap. The CDR3 has 16 amino acids. The CDR3 spells CASSLFTGLNYYEQYF. The CDR3 DNA follows: TGTGCCAGCAGCTTATTCACAGGCCTTAATTACTACGAGCAGTACTTC.

This clonotype was found many times. The chain is built from TRBV7-8 and TRBJ2-7, with 13 bases identical to TRBD2. After removal of 5 bases from V and 0 bases from J, the junction contained 10 bases not matched to a gene. CDR3 length: 18 amino acids. Germline V gene data show CDR1 as SGHVS and CDR2 as FQNEAQ. CDR3 nucleotide sequence: TGTGCCAGCAGCCCTCGGACTAGCGGGAGTATGAGCTCCTACGAGCAGTACTTC. Translating gives CASSPRTSGSMSSYEQYF. Based on the CDR3 plus reference TRBV7-8 and TRBJ2-7, the full variable domain is GAGVSQSPRYKVAKRGQDVALRCDPISGHVSLFWYQQALGQGPEFLTYFQNEAQLDKSGLPSDRFFAERPEGSVSTLKIQRTQQEDSAVYLCASSPRTSGSMSSYEQYFGPGTRLTVT.